These T cell receptor beta chains were read from a single sample in a study of response to subunit inactivated influenza vaccine. Via MiXCR, TCRdb re-called the RT-PCR reads, giving one row per CDR3 protein. The sample lists around 320,000 distinct CDR3 sequences, roughly 22% occurring once. Sequenced material: PBMCs from blood, taken around 22 months after vaccination. The source of these receptors is a man in his fifties or sixties who received an inactivated influenza vaccine. Each CDR3 is given with its conserved first and last residue. A D gene is named only where the DNA matches it firmly. The size of a clone is reported for some rows only, either as once, few or many, or as a class for expanded clones.

d_call	v_call	clone_size	j_call	cdr3_nt	cdr3_aa
NA	TRBV4-2	NA	TRBJ1-5	TGTGCCAGCAGCCAACAGCGGAACCAGGGAGGACAGCCCCAGCATTTT	CASSQQRNQGGQPQHF
TRBD1	TRBV5-1	NA	TRBJ1-6	TGCGCCAGCAGCGCATCCGGGACAGGGTTTAATTCACCCCTCCACTTT	CASSASGTGFNSPLHF
TRBD1	TRBV12-3/TRBV12-4	few	TRBJ1-2	TGTGCCAGCATCCCGACAGGGGGCTATGGCTACACCTTC	CASIPTGGYGYTF
NA	TRBV3-1	few	TRBJ1-1	TGTGCCAGCAGGGACCTCGGGAGTTTTGACACTGAAGCTTTCTTT	CASRDLGSFDTEAFF
NA	TRBV2	few	TRBJ1-1	TGTGCCAGCAGCACAGCCACTGAAGCTTTCTTT	CASSTATEAFF
NA	TRBV12-3/TRBV12-4	NA	TRBJ1-5	TGTGCCAGCAGTGTGCCTCATCAGCCCCAGCATTTT	CASSVPHQPQHF
NA	TRBV4-3	many	TRBJ1-3	TGCGCCAGCAGCCAAGATCGGGGCAGATACTCTGGAAACACCATATATTTT	CASSQDRGRYSGNTIYF
NA	TRBV20-1	many	TRBJ1-5	TGCAGTGCTCCTGAAGCCCTCAATCAGCCCCAGCATTTT	CSAPEALNQPQHF
TRBD2	TRBV28	few	TRBJ2-1	TGTGCCAGTGGGTTCCGGGAGGGTCTTAGCAATGAGCAGTTCTTC	CASGFREGLSNEQFF
NA	TRBV25-1	once	TRBJ1-2	TGTGCCAGCAGTGAATACCCCCTCTATGGCTACACCTTC	CASSEYPLYGYTF
NA	TRBV6-1	NA	TRBJ1-3	TGTGCCAGCAGTGTGGAGTTTCAGGGAACAGGAAACACCATATATTTT	CASSVEFQGTGNTIYF
NA	TRBV30	once	TRBJ1-1	TGTGCCTGGAGTCTGGGGAGCGCTGAAGCTTTCTTT	CAWSLGSAEAFF
NA	TRBV4-3	few	TRBJ1-3	TGCGCCAGCAGCCAAGGGTCTAACGGGGGAAACACCATATATTTT	CASSQGSNGGNTIYF
TRBD2	TRBV9	few	TRBJ2-3	TGTGCCAGCAGCACCTCTAGCGGCCCCCCATATTTT	CASSTSSGPPYF
NA	TRBV4-3	few	TRBJ1-2	TGCGCCAGCAGCCAAGACCTAGCTTATGGCTACACCTTC	CASSQDLAYGYTF
NA	TRBV4-3	NA	TRBJ1-6	TGCGCCAGCAGCCAAGAAACACAGGGAAGCTCCTATAATTCACCCCTCCACTTT	CASSQETQGSSYNSPLHF
TRBD2	TRBV2	NA	TRBJ2-1	TGTGCCAGCAGTGAACCTAGCGGGGGGGCCGTTGAGCAGTTCTTC	CASSEPSGGAVEQFF
TRBD2	TRBV5-1	few	TRBJ2-3	TGCGCCAGCAGCGCGGGATGGCCGGGACTAGCGGGAGAGGATACGCAGTATTTT	CASSAGWPGLAGEDTQYF
NA	TRBV12-3/TRBV12-4	few	TRBJ1-3	TGTGCCAGCAGTTTGTCTTTCACTTTCTCTGGAAACACCATATATTTT	CASSLSFTFSGNTIYF
TRBD1	TRBV12-3/TRBV12-4	many	TRBJ1-5	TGTGCCAGCAGTGCGGACAGGGGGCGCGTTGGCAATCAGCCCCAGCATTTT	CASSADRGRVGNQPQHF
TRBD1	TRBV7-2	few	TRBJ1-2	TGTGCCAGCAGCCAAACGACAGGGGTGGGCCTTAACTATGGCTACACCTTC	CASSQTTGVGLNYGYTF
NA	TRBV20-1	few	TRBJ1-1	TGCAGTGCTAGGACAACGTCTAACACTGAAGCTTTCTTT	CSARTTSNTEAFF
TRBD1	TRBV29-1	many	TRBJ2-5	TGCAGCGTTGGCGGAATCGGACAGGTCGGAGGAGAGACCCAGTACTTC	CSVGGIGQVGGETQYF
TRBD2	TRBV20-1	NA	TRBJ2-3	TGCAGTGCTTTCCGTACGACTAGCGCGTCAGATACGCAGTATTTT	CSAFRTTSASDTQYF
NA	TRBV6-6	NA	TRBJ1-2	TGTGCCAGCAGCCGCGGGGCCAATGGCTACACCTTC	CASSRGANGYTF
NA	TRBV20-1	NA	TRBJ1-5	TGCAGTGCACCACAGGTGGACCACAATCAGCCCCAGCATTTT	CSAPQVDHNQPQHF
TRBD1	TRBV5-5	few	TRBJ1-1	TGTGCCAGCAGCTTTGGCGACAGGGTGAACACTGAAGCTTTCTTT	CASSFGDRVNTEAFF
NA	TRBV12-3/TRBV12-4	many	TRBJ1-5	TGTGCCAGCAGTTTAGGAGGGACAAATCAGCCCCAGCATTTT	CASSLGGTNQPQHF
TRBD1	TRBV9	many	TRBJ1-2	TGTGCCAGCAGTAGACAGGGACTGAACTATGGCTACACCTTC	CASSRQGLNYGYTF
NA	TRBV7-2	few	TRBJ1-1	TGTGCCAGCAGCTCACACTATGGAAGCACTGAAGCTTTCTTT	CASSSHYGSTEAFF
NA	TRBV7-9	few	TRBJ1-2	TGTGCCAGCAGCTTGTACTTGAACCGTCAGGCTTACTATGGCTACACCTTC	CASSLYLNRQAYYGYTF
NA	TRBV3-1	NA	TRBJ1-4	TGTGCCAGCAGCCAGGCTGGGAAAAATGAAAAACTGTTTTTT	CASSQAGKNEKLFF
TRBD1	TRBV2	NA	TRBJ1-5	TGTGCCAGCACCGGACAGGGGAACAGTAACCAGCCCCAGCATTTT	CASTGQGNSNQPQHF
TRBD1	TRBV18	NA	TRBJ1-1	TGTGCCAGCTCACGGACCGTAGACAGGGGGACTGAAGCTTTCTTT	CASSRTVDRGTEAFF
NA	TRBV5-6	few	TRBJ1-2	TGTGCCAGCAGCTGGGGGAGTACCGATGGCTACACCTTC	CASSWGSTDGYTF
NA	TRBV20-1	NA	TRBJ2-4	TGCAGTGCTAGTCCCAGCTTCAAAAACATTCAGTACTTC	CSASPSFKNIQYF
TRBD1	TRBV29-1	few	TRBJ1-3	TGCAGCGTTGGAGTGGGACAGGGGTTCGGAAACACCATATATTTT	CSVGVGQGFGNTIYF
NA	TRBV2	many	TRBJ2-3	TGTGCCAGCAGTCGCACAGATACGCAGTATTTT	CASSRTDTQYF
NA	TRBV2	many	TRBJ1-1	TGTGCCAGCAGTGAAAGGATTACCACTGAAGCTTTCTTT	CASSERITTEAFF
NA	TRBV4-3	many	TRBJ1-5	TGCGCCAGCAGTCCTGTCGCGGGGGCCCATCAGCCCCAGCATTTT	CASSPVAGAHQPQHF
NA	TRBV7-2	NA	TRBJ1-1	TGTGCCAGTAATAACAGGTTAGGGTTAAACACTGAAGCTTTCTTT	CASNNRLGLNTEAFF
NA	TRBV7-8	NA	TRBJ1-1	TGTGCCAGCAGCTTAGGGATGGACAGACGCACTGAAGCTTTCTTT	CASSLGMDRRTEAFF
NA	TRBV3-1	few	TRBJ1-2	TGTGCCAGCAGCAGCGGCCGGGATCGCTACACCTTC	CASSSGRDRYTF
NA	TRBV29-1	few	TRBJ2-7	TGCAGCGTTGTCTTCCCCGGCCAGGTAGACTACGAGCAGTACTTC	CSVVFPGQVDYEQYF
NA	TRBV7-9	NA	TRBJ2-2	TGTGCCAGCAGCCCCAGTGCGACAGGAAGGGCCGGGGAGCTGTTTTTT	CASSPSATGRAGELFF
NA	TRBV4-1	few	TRBJ1-3	TGCGCCAGCAGCCAAGTTAGGGGATCTGGAAACACCATATATTTT	CASSQVRGSGNTIYF
NA	TRBV29-1	NA	TRBJ2-7	TGCAGCGAACACCGTTCCTACGAGCAGTACTTC	CSEHRSYEQYF
NA	TRBV5-1	few	TRBJ1-4	TGCGCCAGCAGCAGGACAGCCTGGAATGAAAAACTGTTTTTT	CASSRTAWNEKLFF
NA	TRBV6-2/TRBV6-3	many	TRBJ1-1	TGTGCCAGCAGTACCGTGAACACTGAAGCTTTCTTT	CASSTVNTEAFF
NA	TRBV28	many	TRBJ1-1	TGTGCCAGCAGTTCCGCCCCAGGGTACGGGAACACTGAAGCTTTCTTT	CASSSAPGYGNTEAFF
NA	TRBV5-6	NA	TRBJ1-2	TGTGCCAGCAGCAATAGAGCGGGGAACTATGGCTACACCTTC	CASSNRAGNYGYTF
NA	TRBV12-3/TRBV12-4	NA	TRBJ1-3	TGTGCCAGCAGTCTCCTGGGAATATCTGGAAACACCATATATTTT	CASSLLGISGNTIYF
NA	TRBV12-3/TRBV12-4	few	TRBJ2-5	TGTGCCAGCAGTCGGTCGCCCCAACAAGAGACCCAGTACTTC	CASSRSPQQETQYF
NA	TRBV11-2	many	TRBJ2-2	TGTGCCAGCAGCTTATATGGGACGACCGGGGAGCTGTTTTTT	CASSLYGTTGELFF
NA	TRBV7-3	NA	TRBJ2-1	TGTGCCAGCAGCTACGCCGGGACTCGATTTAATGAGCAGTTCTTC	CASSYAGTRFNEQFF
TRBD1	TRBV28	few	TRBJ1-5	TGTGCCAGCAGGTCGGGACAGCCTAATCAGCCCCAGCATTTT	CASRSGQPNQPQHF
NA	TRBV7-8	few	TRBJ1-2	TGTGCCAGCAGCTTAGCGCTCGGGTCCCCTGGGGGCTACACCTTC	CASSLALGSPGGYTF